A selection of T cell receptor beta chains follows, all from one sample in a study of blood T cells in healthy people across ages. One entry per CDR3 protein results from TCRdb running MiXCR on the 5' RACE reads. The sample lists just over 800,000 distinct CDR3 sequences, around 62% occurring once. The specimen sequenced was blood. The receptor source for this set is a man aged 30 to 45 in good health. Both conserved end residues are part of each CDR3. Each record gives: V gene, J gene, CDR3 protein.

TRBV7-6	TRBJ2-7	CASSRSSGYEQYF
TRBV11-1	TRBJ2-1	CASSPRIDEQFF
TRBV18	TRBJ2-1	CASSPGVTGSHNEQFF
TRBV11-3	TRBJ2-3	CASSPGGQNTDTQYF
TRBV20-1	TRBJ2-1	CSASEPTHNEQFF
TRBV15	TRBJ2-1	CATHSPPIQYNEQFF
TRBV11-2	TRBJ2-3	CASNLDPPGGVDTQYF
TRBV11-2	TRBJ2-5	CAGSRGKAKETQYF
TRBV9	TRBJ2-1	CASSVGSAGGIYNEQFF
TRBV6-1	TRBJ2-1	CASEGTSVTQFF
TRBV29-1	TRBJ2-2	CSVVPNTGELFF
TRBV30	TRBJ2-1	CAWSSGTGDEQFF
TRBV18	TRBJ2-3	CASLSGNSSTDTQYF
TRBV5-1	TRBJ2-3	CASSLETGTPTTDTQYF
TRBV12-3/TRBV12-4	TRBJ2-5	CASSLSGQGQETQYF
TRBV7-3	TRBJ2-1	CASSFGRTSHPYNEQFF
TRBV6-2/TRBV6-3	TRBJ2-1	CATNFDRAPSYNEQFF
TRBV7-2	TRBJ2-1	CASSLAMRGPYNEQFF